Listed below are T cell receptor beta chains from one sample, sequenced in a study of T cell repertoires in cytomegalovirus infection. TCRdb re-derived calls from the reads in MiXCR, one entry per CDR3 protein. The table lists fewer than 700,000 distinct CDR3 sequences, less than 25% of them singletons, with 6.5% to 10% in the top ten. Sequenced sample: CD8+ T cells from PBMCs. These receptors were taken from a human donor in good health (CMV status not recorded). Some clones in this sample may be carry-over from other donors' samples. Both conserved end residues are part of each CDR3. Rows give clone size only sometimes, using once, few, many, or a class for an expanded clone.

j_call,clone_size,v_call,cdr3_aa
TRBJ2-3,many,TRBV28,CASSLPGDTDTQYF
TRBJ1-5,many,TRBV7-9,CASSSAGSQHF
TRBJ2-7,NA,TRBV3-1,CASSQATSSYEQYF
TRBJ2-1,NA,TRBV7-6,CASSLKGSEQFF
TRBJ2-3,NA,TRBV12-3/TRBV12-4,CASSLEAITQYF
TRBJ1-2,many,TRBV2,CASSRHEFYGYTF
TRBJ1-1,few,TRBV19,CASKTALSGLNTEAFF
TRBJ1-6,NA,TRBV5-5,CASSVGQGGNSPLHF
TRBJ1-1,few,TRBV5-6,CASSPLTGWGRNTEAFF
TRBJ2-3,few,TRBV28,CASSLIGLAGGLEDTQYF
TRBJ1-2,few,TRBV20-1,CSAEVIYAGYTF
TRBJ1-1,NA,TRBV29-1,CSAYLGGNTEAFF
TRBJ2-2,many,TRBV4-2,CASSQDDVGTGELFF
TRBJ2-5,few,TRBV7-8,CASRVRRGETQYF
TRBJ1-2,NA,TRBV29-1,CSVEDGSFNYGYTF
TRBJ2-7,NA,TRBV19,CASSMGWAYEQYF
TRBJ1-1,many,TRBV19,CASSTQPRGTEAFF
TRBJ2-5,few,TRBV7-2,CASSLWDLGETQYF
TRBJ2-1,NA,TRBV7-6,CANSLAGTFNEQFF
TRBJ2-1,NA,TRBV19,CASKLEGGWYNEQFF
TRBJ1-1,NA,TRBV11-2,CASSLLVTAEAFF
TRBJ2-3,NA,TRBV12-3/TRBV12-4,CASSLFLAGGRRTDTQYF
TRBJ2-3,many,TRBV7-9,CASGQRGGADTQYF
TRBJ1-5,many,TRBV6-1,CAVYSNQPQHF
TRBJ1-5,NA,TRBV29-1,CSVGGRGDQPQHF
TRBJ2-1,NA,TRBV12-3/TRBV12-4,CASRDIHYNEQFF
TRBJ2-7,few,TRBV4-1,CASSQVAGQGVSYEQYF
TRBJ1-5,many,TRBV7-8,CASSLEDRFNQPQHF
TRBJ2-7,NA,TRBV7-9,CASRGQASYEQYF
TRBJ1-2,few,TRBV20-1,CSARSGGLSYGYTF
TRBJ1-1,NA,TRBV6-2/TRBV6-3,CASSYDRQGATNWYTEAFF
TRBJ2-1,few,TRBV20-1,CSASEDRVYLGQFF
TRBJ2-3,many,TRBV7-3,CASSLEWSSTDTQYF
TRBJ2-1,few,TRBV20-1,CSATGGLSDEQFF
TRBJ2-3,NA,TRBV20-1,CSAGQGASYTDTQYF
TRBJ2-3,NA,TRBV2,CASKAGFSSTDTQYF
TRBJ1-2,NA,TRBV20-1,CSASRDRDYGYTF
TRBJ1-1,many,TRBV7-8,CASSLEGDRSMNTEAFF
TRBJ1-3,few,TRBV29-1,CSVRGTGISGNTIYF
TRBJ1-1,many,TRBV7-2,CASSLGRADTEAFF
TRBJ2-1,NA,TRBV29-1,CSVDPERGSYNEQFF
TRBJ2-1,NA,TRBV10-3,CAIRLAGGGYNEQFF